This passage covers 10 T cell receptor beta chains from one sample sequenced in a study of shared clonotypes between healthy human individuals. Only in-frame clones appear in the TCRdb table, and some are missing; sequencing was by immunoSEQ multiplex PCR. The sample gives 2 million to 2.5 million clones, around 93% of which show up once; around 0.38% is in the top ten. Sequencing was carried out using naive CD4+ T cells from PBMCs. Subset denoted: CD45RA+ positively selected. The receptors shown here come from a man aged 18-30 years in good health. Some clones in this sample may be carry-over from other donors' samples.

This chain's CDR3 is CASSQVLGLAGVAGELFF. In DNA form, the CDR3 reads TGCGCCAGCAGCCAAGTCTTGGGACTAGCGGGAGTAGCCGGGGAGCTGTTTTTT. The chain employs TRBV4-1 and TRBJ2-2; 14 positions agree with TRBD2. V lost 1 base, J lost 6 bases, and 7 bases stayed unmatched. The CDR3 has 18 residues. CDR1 is MGHRA and CDR2 is YSYEKL in the germline V gene.

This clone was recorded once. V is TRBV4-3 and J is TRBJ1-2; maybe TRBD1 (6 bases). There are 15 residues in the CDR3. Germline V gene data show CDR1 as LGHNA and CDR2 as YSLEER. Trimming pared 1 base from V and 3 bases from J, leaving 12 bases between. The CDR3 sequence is CASSQALGTYYGYTF. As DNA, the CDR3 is TGCGCCAGCAGCCAAGCCCTCGGGACATACTATGGCTACACCTTC.

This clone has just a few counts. CDR3 bases: TGTGCCAGCAGCTTAATTGGGGGGAGTACTGAAGCTTTCTTT. It specifies CASSLIGGSTEAFF. This chain joins TRBV11-2 and TRBJ1-1; possible D gene TRBD1, 5 bases. The CDR3 covers 14 residues. V was clipped by 2 bases and J by 5 bases, with 12 bases between them. Germline V lookup: CDR1 SGHAT, CDR2 FQNNGV.

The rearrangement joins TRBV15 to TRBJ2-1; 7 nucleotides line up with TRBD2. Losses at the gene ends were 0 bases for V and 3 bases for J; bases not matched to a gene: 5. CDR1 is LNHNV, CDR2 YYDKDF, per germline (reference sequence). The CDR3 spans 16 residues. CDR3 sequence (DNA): TGTGCCACCAGCAGAGACCACGGACTAGGCTACAATGAGCAGTTCTTC. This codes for CATSRDHGLGYNEQFF.

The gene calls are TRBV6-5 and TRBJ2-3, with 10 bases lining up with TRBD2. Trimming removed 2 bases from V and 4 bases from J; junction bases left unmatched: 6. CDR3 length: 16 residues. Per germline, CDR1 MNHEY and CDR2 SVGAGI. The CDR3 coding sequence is TGTGCCAGCAGTTACGACGGGACTAGCGTCCCAGATACGCAGTATTTT. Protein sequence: CASSYDGTSVPDTQYF.

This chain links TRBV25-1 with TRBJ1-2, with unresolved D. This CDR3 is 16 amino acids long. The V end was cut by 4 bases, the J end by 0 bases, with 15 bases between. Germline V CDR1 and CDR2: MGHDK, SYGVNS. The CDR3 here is CASSGFGLKTNYGYTF. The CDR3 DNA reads TGTGCCAGCAGTGGTTTCGGTCTGAAAACTAACTATGGCTACACCTTC.

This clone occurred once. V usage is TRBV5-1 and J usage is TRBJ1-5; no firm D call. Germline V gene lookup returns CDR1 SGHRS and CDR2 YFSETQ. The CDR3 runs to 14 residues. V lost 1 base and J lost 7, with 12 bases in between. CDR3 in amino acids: CASSLNTGEQPQHF. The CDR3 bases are TGCGCCAGCAGCTTGAATACGGGCGAGCAGCCCCAGCATTTT.

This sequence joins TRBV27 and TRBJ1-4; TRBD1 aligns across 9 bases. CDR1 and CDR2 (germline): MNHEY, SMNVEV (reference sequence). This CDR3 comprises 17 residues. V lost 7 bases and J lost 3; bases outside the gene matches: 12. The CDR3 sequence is CASTTPDRGRANEKLFF. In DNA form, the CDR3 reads TGTGCCAGCACCACCCCGGACAGGGGAAGGGCTAATGAAAAACTGTTTTTT.

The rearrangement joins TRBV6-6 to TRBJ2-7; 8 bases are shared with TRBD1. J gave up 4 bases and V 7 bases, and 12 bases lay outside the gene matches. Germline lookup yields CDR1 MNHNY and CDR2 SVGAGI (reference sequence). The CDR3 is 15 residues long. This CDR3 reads CASTSGPRQGYEQYF. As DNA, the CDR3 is TGTGCCAGCACCTCGGGACCACGACAGGGGTACGAGCAGTACTTC.

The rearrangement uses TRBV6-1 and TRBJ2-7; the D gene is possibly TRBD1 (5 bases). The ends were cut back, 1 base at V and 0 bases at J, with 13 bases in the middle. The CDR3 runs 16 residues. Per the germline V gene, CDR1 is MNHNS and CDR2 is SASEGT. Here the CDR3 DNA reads TGTGCCAGCAGTGAAGGTCGTGGCAGGGACTCCTACGAGCAGTACTTC. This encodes CASSEGRGRDSYEQYF.